The entry that follows covers one T cell receptor (beta chain) sequence. What it binds is unknown. Generated by immunoSEQ multiplex PCR, the TCRdb table keeps only in-frame clones and is missing some. The data show some 30,000 clones, roughly 76% seen once. In the ViraFEST assay, antigen-specific CD4+ clonotypes were identified by expansion after peptide-pool stimulation. With roughly 10 days of culture completed, CD4+ T cells were isolated. As their vaccination, participants received two doses of either BNT162b2 or mRNA-1273. Having tested negative for nucleocapsid antibodies, the vaccine recipients showed no prior SARS-CoV-2 infection. The entry originates in a study of vaccination effects on CD4 cells after COVID-19. At the level of the study: Samples gathered post-vaccine arrived a median of 72 days past the second dose. Study-level points and caveats: Early timepoints after infection were absent, and convalescent patients were few in the study.

Germline V gene data show CDR1 as SGHTS and CDR2 as YDEGEE. The CDR3 totals 14 residues. The V and J ends lost 4 bases and 7 bases, in that order; junction bases with no gene match: 9. The sequence was collected from a human donor who received a COVID-19 vaccine. Some clones in this sample may be carry-over from other donors' samples. The chain joins TRBV5-8 to TRBJ1-2, with 8 nucleotides matching TRBD1. The sequencing used CD4+ T cells from PBMCs cultured with SARS-CoV-2 spike peptides, collected after COVID-19 vaccination. The CDR3 DNA reads as TGTGCCAGCAGCCCGATCCAGGGGGCTGGTGGCTACACCTTC. Protein sequence: CASSPIQGAGGYTF.